This T cell receptor (beta chain) was sequenced during a study of breast tumors, draining lymph nodes, adjacent tissues. About this clonotype itself: The target antigen is unknown. A far larger clone is just one base off, so this is likely a read error.

General observations from the study: Tumors had less TCR diversity than lymph nodes, more than nontumor tissue. Compared with basal-like, luminal-like tumors shared significantly more repertoire with nontumor tissue. Findings are consistent with lymph node origin and intratumoral expansion of most tumor T cells. Data only fit, rather than demonstrated, lymph node origin of most tumor T cells.

The CDR3 loop spans 15 amino acids. Germline V gene sequence: CDR1 LGHNA, CDR2 YSLEER. Axillary draining lymph nodes of breast cancer patients supplied the node samples. One entry per CDR3 protein results from TCRdb running MiXCR on the multiplex PCR reads. This table has 180,000 or so distinct CDR3 sequences, around 29% appearing once. The specimen sequenced was axillary lymph node tissue. The receptor's source is a female donor with breast cancer. Some clones in this sample may be carry-over from other donors' samples. The chain has TRBV4-3 and TRBJ2-2; D is possibly TRBD1 (7 bases). CDR3 bases: TGCGCCAGCAGCCCCGGGACAGCGAACACCGGGGGGCTGTTTTTT. Its translation: CASSPGTANTGGLFF.